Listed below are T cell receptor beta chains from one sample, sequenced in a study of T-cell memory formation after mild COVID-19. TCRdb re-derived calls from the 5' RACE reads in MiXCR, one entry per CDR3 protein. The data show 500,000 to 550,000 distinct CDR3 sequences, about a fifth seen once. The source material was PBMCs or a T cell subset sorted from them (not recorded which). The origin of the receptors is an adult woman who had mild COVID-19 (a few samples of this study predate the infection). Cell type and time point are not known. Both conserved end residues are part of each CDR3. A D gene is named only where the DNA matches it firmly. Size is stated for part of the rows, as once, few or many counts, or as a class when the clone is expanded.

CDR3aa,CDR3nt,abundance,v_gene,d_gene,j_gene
CATSDRAGTGHQPQHF,TGTGCCACCAGTGATCGGGCCGGGACAGGCCATCAGCCCCAGCATTTT,few,TRBV24-1,TRBD1,TRBJ1-5
CASSFSLTYEQYF,TGTGCCAGCAGCTTCAGCCTAACCTACGAGCAGTACTTC,many,TRBV7-2,-,TRBJ2-7
CASSLTGLATDTQYF,TGTGCCAGCAGCTTAACGGGGTTAGCGACAGATACGCAGTATTTT,many,TRBV7-3,-,TRBJ2-3
CASSVGGGSNSPLHF,TGTGCCAGCAGCGTAGGGGGGGGTAGCAATTCACCCCTCCACTTT,-,TRBV9,-,TRBJ1-6
CASSLALAGDLTGELFF,TGTGCCAGCAGCTTAGCACTAGCGGGAGACCTAACCGGGGAGCTGTTTTTT,few,TRBV11-3,TRBD2,TRBJ2-2
CASSYSVRLAGVTGELFF,TGTGCCAGCAGTTACTCGGTTCGACTAGCGGGAGTCACCGGGGAGCTGTTTTTT,few,TRBV6-2/TRBV6-3,TRBD2,TRBJ2-2
CASSLQGAQPQHF,TGTGCCAGCAGTTTACAGGGGGCGCAGCCCCAGCATTTT,many,TRBV27,TRBD1,TRBJ1-5
CATSVVHSHGYTF,TGTGCCACCAGTGTCGTCCATTCACATGGCTACACCTTC,-,TRBV24-1,-,TRBJ1-2
CAWSVLAWAYEQYF,TGTGCCTGGAGTGTCCTGGCGTGGGCCTACGAGCAGTACTTC,-,TRBV30,-,TRBJ2-7
CASSLLKQFF,TGTGCCAGCAGCTTATTGAAGCAGTTCTTC,-,TRBV7-9,-,TRBJ2-1
CASSHRLANEQFF,TGTGCCAGCAGCCATCGACTAGCGAATGAGCAGTTCTTC,-,TRBV7-2,TRBD2,TRBJ2-1
CASSFGSWRQETQYF,TGTGCCAGCAGTTTTGGGAGCTGGCGGCAAGAGACCCAGTACTTC,few,TRBV28,-,TRBJ2-5
CASSLAAGAFRTDTQYF,TGTGCCAGCAGCTTAGCAGCGGGAGCCTTCCGAACAGATACGCAGTATTTT,-,TRBV7-9,TRBD2,TRBJ2-3
CASSLGSGGGTDTQYF,TGTGCCAGCAGCTTAGGGAGCGGGGGAGGTACAGATACGCAGTATTTT,-,TRBV7-8,TRBD2,TRBJ2-3
CAWNSPEREVEQYF,TGTGCCTGGAATTCACCTGAGCGGGAGGTAGAGCAGTACTTC,-,TRBV30,TRBD2,TRBJ2-7
CASSPVGLLSETQYF,TGTGCCAGCAGCCCGGTAGGGTTGCTCTCAGAGACCCAGTACTTC,-,TRBV6-2/TRBV6-3,-,TRBJ2-5
CASSQGSAGGPGYEQYF,TGCGCCAGCAGCCAAGGGTCCGCGGGGGGGCCGGGTTACGAGCAGTACTTC,-,TRBV4-1,TRBD2,TRBJ2-7
CASSLEGGENTIYF,TGCGCCAGCAGCTTGGAGGGGGGCGAAAACACCATATATTTT,-,TRBV5-1,-,TRBJ1-3
CSVEPRRTGELFF,TGCAGCGTTGAACCCAGGCGCACCGGGGAGCTGTTTTTT,few,TRBV29-1,-,TRBJ2-2
CAISADRGGDEQYF,TGTGCCATCAGTGCCGACAGGGGCGGGGACGAGCAGTACTTC,few,TRBV10-3,TRBD1,TRBJ2-7
CASSPDRGRSNTEAFF,TGTGCCAGCAGCCCGGACAGGGGGAGGTCAAACACTGAAGCTTTCTTT,-,TRBV5-4,TRBD1,TRBJ1-1
CASSLAPGLAAVETQYF,TGTGCCAGCAGCTTAGCACCAGGACTAGCGGCAGTAGAGACCCAGTACTTC,once,TRBV7-2,TRBD2,TRBJ2-5
CASSSLPGQETQYF,TGTGCCAGCAGCTCCCTGCCAGGGCAAGAGACCCAGTACTTC,few,TRBV7-9,-,TRBJ2-5
CASSLLGPSGTGELFF,TGTGCCAGCAGTCTCCTGGGGCCCTCTGGCACCGGGGAGCTGTTTTTT,-,TRBV14,-,TRBJ2-2
CASSLGAAGAYNEQFF,TGTGCCAGCAGCTTGGGAGCAGCGGGGGCCTACAATGAGCAGTTCTTC,few,TRBV5-4,TRBD2,TRBJ2-1
CATSLAGGHNEQFF,TGTGCCACCAGCCTAGCGGGAGGCCACAATGAGCAGTTCTTC,few,TRBV24-1,TRBD2,TRBJ2-1
CAISGMGTGAYGYTF,TGTGCCATCAGTGGGATGGGAACAGGGGCATATGGCTACACCTTC,-,TRBV10-3,TRBD1,TRBJ1-2
CAWGLGSGAHYGYTF,TGTGCCTGGGGGCTCGGTTCAGGGGCTCACTATGGCTACACCTTC,-,TRBV30,-,TRBJ1-2
CSAKWVGYNEQFF,TGCAGTGCTAAATGGGTGGGGTACAATGAGCAGTTCTTC,-,TRBV20-1,-,TRBJ2-1
CSARDQETGDNSPLHF,TGCAGTGCTAGAGATCAGGAGACAGGGGATAATTCACCCCTCCACTTT,many,TRBV20-1,TRBD1,TRBJ1-6
CATSPGHQRSSYEQYF,TGTGCCACCAGCCCGGGACACCAAAGGAGCTCCTACGAGCAGTACTTC,-,TRBV24-1,-,TRBJ2-7
CAIPGQGNNEQFF,TGTGCCATCCCGGGACAGGGTAACAATGAGCAGTTCTTC,-,TRBV12-3/TRBV12-4,TRBD1,TRBJ2-1
CASSPTPALGLRYEQFF,TGTGCCAGCAGCCCAACCCCGGCATTGGGGCTGCGCTATGAGCAGTTCTTC,few,TRBV7-9,-,TRBJ2-1
CASSPGGASDTQYF,TGTGCCAGCAGCCCTGGGGGGGCCTCAGATACGCAGTATTTT,-,TRBV7-2,-,TRBJ2-3
CASSLFRGERETQYF,TGCGCCAGCAGCTTATTCCGGGGGGAACGGGAGACCCAGTACTTC,few,TRBV5-1,TRBD2,TRBJ2-5
CASTLYQETVPGQFF,TGTGCCAGCACCCTTTATCAGGAGACGGTACCTGGGCAGTTCTTC,-,TRBV12-3/TRBV12-4,-,TRBJ2-1
CASSDTSGAYNEQFF,TGTGCCAGTAGCGATACTAGCGGGGCCTACAATGAGCAGTTCTTC,-,TRBV19,TRBD2,TRBJ2-1
CSAPRLTGNEQFF,TGCAGTGCGCCGCGGCTGACAGGCAATGAGCAGTTCTTC,-,TRBV20-1,-,TRBJ2-1
CASSLAPDEQFF,TGTGCCAGCAGCTTAGCCCCCGATGAGCAGTTCTTC,-,TRBV11-1,-,TRBJ2-1
CASKSLTDTQYF,TGCGCCAGCAAAAGTCTCACAGATACGCAGTATTTT,once,TRBV5-1,-,TRBJ2-3
CSARPAGTDTQYF,TGCAGTGCTAGGCCAGCGGGCACAGATACGCAGTATTTT,few,TRBV20-1,-,TRBJ2-3